This T cell receptor (beta chain) was found in a study of identical twins. This clonotype came up many times. TCRdb analysed the 5' RACE reads with MiXCR anew, one entry per CDR3 protein. The sample lists over 250,000 distinct CDR3 sequences; over 8.5% were seen once. V lost 0 bases to trimming and J lost 5 bases, with 8 bases between them. The CDR3 sequence is 14 residues long. CDR1 SGHRS and CDR2 YFSETQ come from the germline V gene. The same data also went into a second study, on yellow fever vaccine responses in identical twins.

This TCR was sampled from a woman in her late teens or twenties in good health. The chain links TRBV5-1 to TRBJ2-2; no clear D gene. The material sequenced was CD8+ T cells sorted from blood. CDR3 residues: CASSLEPLTGELFF. CDR3 DNA sequence: TGCGCCAGCAGCTTGGAGCCGCTAACCGGGGAGCTGTTTTTT.